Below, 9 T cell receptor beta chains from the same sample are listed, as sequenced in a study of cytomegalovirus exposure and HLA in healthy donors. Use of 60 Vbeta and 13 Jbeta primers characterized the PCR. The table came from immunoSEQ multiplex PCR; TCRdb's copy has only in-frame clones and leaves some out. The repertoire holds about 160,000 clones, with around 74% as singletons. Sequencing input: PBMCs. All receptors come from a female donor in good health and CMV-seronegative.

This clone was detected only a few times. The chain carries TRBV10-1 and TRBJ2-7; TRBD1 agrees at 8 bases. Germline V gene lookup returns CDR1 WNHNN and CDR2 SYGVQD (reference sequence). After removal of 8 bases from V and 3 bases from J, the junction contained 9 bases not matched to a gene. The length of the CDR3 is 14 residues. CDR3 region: CASSRGTGSYEQYF. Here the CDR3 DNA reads TGCGCCAGCTCTCGCGGGACAGGTAGCTACGAGCAGTACTTC.

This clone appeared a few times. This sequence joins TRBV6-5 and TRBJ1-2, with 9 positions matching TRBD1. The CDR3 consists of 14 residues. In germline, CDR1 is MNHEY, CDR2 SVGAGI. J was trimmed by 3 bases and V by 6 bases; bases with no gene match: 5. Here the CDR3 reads CASSTGGLDYGYTF. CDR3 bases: TGTGCCAGCAGCACAGGGGGCCTAGACTATGGCTACACCTTC.

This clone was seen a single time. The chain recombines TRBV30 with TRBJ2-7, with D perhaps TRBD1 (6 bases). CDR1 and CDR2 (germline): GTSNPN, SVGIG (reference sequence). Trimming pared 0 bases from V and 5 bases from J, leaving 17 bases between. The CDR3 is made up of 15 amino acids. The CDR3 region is CAWSVRGSGAHEQYF. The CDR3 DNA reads TGTGCCTGGAGTGTACGAGGGTCAGGGGCCCACGAGCAGTACTTC. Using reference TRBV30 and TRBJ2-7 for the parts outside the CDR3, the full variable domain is SQTIHQWPATLVQPVGSPLSLECTVEGTSNPNLYWYRQAAGRGLQLLFYSVGIGQISSEVPQNLSASRPQDRQFILSSKKLLLSDSGFYLCAWSVRGSGAHEQYFGPGTRLTVT.

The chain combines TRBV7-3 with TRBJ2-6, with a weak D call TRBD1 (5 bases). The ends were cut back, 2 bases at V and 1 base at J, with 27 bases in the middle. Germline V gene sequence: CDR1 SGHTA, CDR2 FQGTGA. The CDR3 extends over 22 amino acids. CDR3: CASSLWVTDLSKPLSGANVLTF. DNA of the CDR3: TGTGCCAGCAGCTTATGGGTGACAGACCTCAGTAAACCCCTATCTGGGGCCAACGTCCTGACTTTC. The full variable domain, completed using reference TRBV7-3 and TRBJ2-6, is GAGVSQTPSNKVTEKGKYVELRCDPISGHTALYWYRQSLGQGPEFLIYFQGTGAADDSGLPNDRFFAVRPEGSVSTLKIQRTERGDSAVYLCASSLWVTDLSKPLSGANVLTFGAGSRLTVL.

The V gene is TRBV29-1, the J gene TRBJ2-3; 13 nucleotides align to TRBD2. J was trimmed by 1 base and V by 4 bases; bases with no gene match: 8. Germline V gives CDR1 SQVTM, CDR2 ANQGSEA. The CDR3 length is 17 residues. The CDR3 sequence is CSVAGLAGVAGTDTQYF. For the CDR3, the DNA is TGCAGCGTTGCTGGACTAGCGGGAGTGGCGGGCACAGATACGCAGTATTTT.

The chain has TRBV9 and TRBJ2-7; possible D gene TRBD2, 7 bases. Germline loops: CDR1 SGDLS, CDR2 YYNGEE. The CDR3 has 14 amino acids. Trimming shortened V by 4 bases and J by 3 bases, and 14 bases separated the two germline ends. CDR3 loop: CASSRGGGLYEQYF. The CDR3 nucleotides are TGTGCCAGCAGCCGAGGGGGGGGTCTCTACGAGCAGTACTTC.

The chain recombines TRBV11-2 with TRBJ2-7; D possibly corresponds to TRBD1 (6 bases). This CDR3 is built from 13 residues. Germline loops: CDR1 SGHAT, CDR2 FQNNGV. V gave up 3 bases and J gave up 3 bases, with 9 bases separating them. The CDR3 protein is CASSFGTSYEQYF. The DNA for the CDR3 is TGTGCCAGCAGCTTCGGGACAAGCTACGAGCAGTACTTC.

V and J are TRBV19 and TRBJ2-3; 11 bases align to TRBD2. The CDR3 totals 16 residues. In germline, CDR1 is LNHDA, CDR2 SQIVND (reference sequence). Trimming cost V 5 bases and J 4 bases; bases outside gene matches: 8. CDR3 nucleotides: TGTGCCAGTAGTCAAACTAGCGGGAGAGTGGCAGATACGCAGTATTTT. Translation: CASSQTSGRVADTQYF.

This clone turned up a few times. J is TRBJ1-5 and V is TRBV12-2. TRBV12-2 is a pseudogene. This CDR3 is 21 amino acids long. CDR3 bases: TGTGCAAGTCGCTTAGCGCGGGCAGGAGGCGCCGGTGGTGAAGGCAATCAGCCCCAGCATTTT. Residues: CASRLARAGGAGGEGNQPQHF.